Presented here are 22 T cell receptor beta chains from one specimen sequenced in a study of identical twins (TCRdb year 2016). Libraries were made using 5' RACE. The instrument was an Illumina HiSeq 2000. TCRdb took the public reads, trimmed them with fastp at Q25, ran MiXCR for clone calling and kept in-frame beta chains. For every CDR3 protein sequence, its rows merge into one entry that carries the most common genes and DNA. The sample table contains roughly 720,000 distinct CDR3 sequences; only one count was recorded for roughly 18% of them. The top ten constitute approximately 14% of the sample. The data also belong to a second study, concerning T cells expressing NK-cell markers.

The sequenced material came from PBMCs. Receptors were obtained from a woman aged 18-29 years in good health.

This clonotype came up a few times. This chain joins TRBV5-6 and TRBJ2-7; TRBD1 agrees at 8 bases. Germline V gene sequence: CDR1 SGHDT, CDR2 YYEEEE. The CDR3 runs to 17 residues. V lost 0 bases to trimming and J lost 2 bases; unmatched junction nucleotides: 10. The CDR3 DNA reads as TGTGCCAGCAGCTTGGGGGTATTGGACAGGGTGACCTACGAGCAGTACTTC. Translation gives CASSLGVLDRVTYEQYF.

This clonotype was seen a few times. CDR3 in DNA: TGCAGTGCTACTACAATAGGGGTGTACCAAGAGACCCAGTACTTC. Translation: CSATTIGVYQETQYF. V and J are TRBV20-1 and TRBJ2-5; D perhaps matches TRBD1 (5 bases). The V end was cut by 4 bases, the J end by 0 bases, with 15 bases between. CDR1 is DFQATT and CDR2 is SNEGSKA in the germline V gene (reference sequence). The CDR3 has 15 amino acids.

This clonotype was detected a few times. For the CDR3, the DNA is TGCAGCGTGGGACGACGAAATTCACCCCTCCACTTT. It yields the protein CSVGRRNSPLHF. The chain is built from TRBV29-1 and TRBJ1-6; D possibly corresponds to TRBD1 (5 bases). CDR1 and CDR2 from the germline V gene are SQVTM and ANQGSEA. Trimming left V 6 bases short and J 7 bases short, with 10 bases between. This CDR3 contains 12 residues.

This clonotype has just a few counts. The chain employs TRBV6-2 or TRBV6-3 and TRBJ1-5, with D possibly TRBD1 on 5 matching bases. Germline loops: CDR1 MNHEY, CDR2 SVGEGT. Trimming removed 7 bases from V and 4 bases from J, with 14 bases in between. CDR3 length equals 14 residues. In DNA, the CDR3 is TGTGCCAGCACCCCCGGGACCCGAAATCAGCCCCAGCATTTT. Its translation: CASTPGTRNQPQHF.

The table lists this clonotype with a few counts. This chain uses TRBV10-3 with TRBJ2-4; D gene uncertain. Trimming removed 10 bases at V and 7 bases at J, with 17 bases between. CDR1 and CDR2 (germline): ENHRY, SYGVKD. The CDR3 contains 13 residues. DNA for the CDR3: TGTGCCACCTTCAAGGAGTCCCATAACATTCAGTACTTC. Amino acids: CATFKESHNIQYF.

This clonotype was seen a handful of times. The chain joins TRBV4-2 to TRBJ2-7; perhaps TRBD1 as D (5 bases). CDR1 and CDR2 (germline): LGHNA, YNFKEQ. The CDR3 runs to 17 residues. Between the trimmed V and J ends, which lost 1 base and 0 bases, there was a span of 16 bases. CDR3 in amino acids: CASSQGPGRTSSYEQYF. DNA for the CDR3: TGTGCCAGCAGCCAAGGCCCCGGCAGGACATCCTCCTACGAGCAGTACTTC.

The CDR3 reads CASSKQRDSTYEQYF. The CDR3 DNA is TGTGCCAGTAGTAAGCAGCGGGACAGCACCTACGAGCAGTACTTC. The chain combines TRBV19 with TRBJ2-7; perhaps D is TRBD1 or TRBD2 (7 bases each). This CDR3 contains 15 residues. Trimming removed 4 bases from V and 2 bases from J, with 15 bases in between. CDR1 LNHDA and CDR2 SQIVND come from the germline V gene (reference sequence).

V is TRBV7-9 and J is TRBJ2-7; D is unresolved. Germline CDR1 reads SEHNR; CDR2 reads FQNEAQ (reference sequence). Trimming cost V 3 bases and J 7 bases, with 7 bases left between them. The CDR3 covers 11 residues. CDR3 residues: CASSFWGEQYF. The CDR3 DNA follows: TGTGCCAGCAGCTTTTGGGGAGAGCAGTACTTC.

This chain connects TRBV6-2 or TRBV6-3 to TRBJ1-1, with D unresolved. The germline V and J ends were trimmed by 7 bases and 1 base, with 7 bases remaining between them. Germline-derived CDR1 and CDR2 are MNHEY and SVGEGT. The CDR3 is 12 amino acids. Here the CDR3 DNA reads TGTGCCAGCAACCTACCGAACACTGAAGCTTTCTTT. Amino acid sequence: CASNLPNTEAFF.

This clonotype has at least ten counts. The chain links TRBV7-9 to TRBJ1-2; D ambiguous. The CDR3 extends over 15 amino acids. Germline V CDR1 and CDR2: SEHNR, FQNEAQ (reference sequence). The germline V and J ends were trimmed by 0 bases and 3 bases, with 11 bases remaining between them. In DNA, the CDR3 is TGTGCCAGCAGCTTAGCTCTTACCCCGGACTATGGCTACACCTTC. It codes for CASSLALTPDYGYTF.

This clonotype occurred many times. The chain links TRBV27 to TRBJ1-6, with a possible D match to TRBD1 (6 bases). This CDR3 region has 13 residues. CDR1 is MNHEY and CDR2 is SMNVEV in the germline V gene (reference sequence). The ends were cut back, 6 bases at V and 5 bases at J, with 8 bases in the middle. The CDR3 bases are TGTGCCAGCAGCACAGGGAATAATTCACCCCTCCACTTT. Its protein is CASSTGNNSPLHF.

This clonotype has just a few counts. The rearrangement links TRBV7-9 to TRBJ2-7, with D perhaps matching TRBD2 (5 bases). The germline CDR1 and CDR2 sequences are SEHNR and FQNEAQ (reference sequence). With 6 bases removed from V and 3 bases from J, the gap between germline ends came to 18 bases. This CDR3 has 15 amino acids. The CDR3 bases are TGTGCCAGCAGGGCATCGAGCGGTACTAGCTACGAGCAGTACTTC. This encodes CASRASSGTSYEQYF.

The V gene is TRBV12-3 or TRBV12-4, the J gene TRBJ2-6; D uncertain. The germline V and J ends were trimmed by 1 base and 0 bases, with 10 bases remaining between them. CDR3 length equals 17 residues. DNA of the CDR3: TGTGCCAGCAGTTTAGGAACCCTAAGCTCTGGGGCCAACGTCCTGACTTTC. Translation gives CASSLGTLSSGANVLTF.

This clonotype occurred a few times. V usage is TRBV15 and J usage is TRBJ2-3; 9 nucleotides match TRBD2. Germline CDR1 and CDR2: LNHNV and YYDKDF (reference sequence). V shed 0 bases and J 1 base; nucleotides not matched to a gene: 2. The CDR3 is 16 amino acids. CDR3 DNA: TGTGCCACCAGCAGAGACGTAGCGGGGGGCACAGATACGCAGTATTTT. Translating it yields CATSRDVAGGTDTQYF.

The chain couples TRBV24-1 to TRBJ2-1; D might be TRBD1 (6 bases). Germline CDR1 reads KGHDR; CDR2 reads SFDVKD. CDR3 size: 13 residues. Trimming stripped 3 bases from V and 7 bases from J, with 9 bases between. CDR3 residues: CATSDDRRNEQFF. CDR3 nucleotide sequence: TGTGCCACCAGTGATGACAGGCGGAATGAGCAGTTCTTC.

The chain uses TRBV7-8 and TRBJ2-5; D not resolved. Trimming cost V 5 bases and J 0 bases, with 13 bases left between them. Germline CDR1 SGHVS, CDR2 FQNEAQ. The CDR3 runs to 15 residues. CDR3: CASSRERTDQETQYF. DNA for the CDR3: TGTGCCAGCAGCCGTGAAAGAACGGACCAAGAGACCCAGTACTTC.

This clonotype was observed a handful of times. The V and J genes are TRBV20-1 and TRBJ2-3; 7 bases are shared with TRBD1. The CDR3 is made up of 14 amino acids. Germline loops: CDR1 DFQATT, CDR2 SNEGSKA (reference sequence). The junction had 6 bases not matched to a gene; V was cut back by 5 bases and J by 1 base. The CDR3 region has the DNA TGCAGTGCTTCTCGACAGGGCGGCACAGATACGCAGTATTTT. Translating it yields CSASRQGGTDTQYF.

The chain carries TRBV9 and TRBJ2-2, with a tentative D call TRBD1 (6 bases). Germline loops: CDR1 SGDLS, CDR2 YYNGEE. The ends were cut back, 3 bases at V and 0 bases at J, with 12 bases in the middle. This CDR3 has 16 amino acids. The CDR3 coding sequence is TGTGCCAGCAGCGCCGGACAGTATGCGAACACCGGGGAGCTGTTTTTT. It encodes CASSAGQYANTGELFF.

This clonotype came up a few times. The chain carries TRBV12-3 or TRBV12-4 and TRBJ2-3, with D uncertain. V lost 8 bases, J lost 1 base, and 13 bases lay in between. The CDR3 is made up of 14 amino acids. This chain's CDR3 is CASAVALGTDTQYF. As DNA, the CDR3 is TGTGCCAGCGCGGTAGCTTTAGGCACAGATACGCAGTATTTT.

This clonotype was seen many times. This rearrangement joins TRBV7-9 to TRBJ2-5; D is unclear. The germline gives CDR1 SEHNR, CDR2 FQNEAQ (reference sequence). The CDR3 extends over 15 amino acids. Trimming shortened V by 7 bases and J by 2 bases, and 17 bases separated the two germline ends. This CDR3 is CASTIGRQPQETQYF. DNA of the CDR3: TGTGCCAGCACCATCGGACGTCAGCCACAAGAGACCCAGTACTTC.

J is TRBJ2-1 and V is TRBV7-9; 10 bases align to TRBD2. With V trimmed by 4 bases and J by 5 bases, 8 bases remained unmatched. This CDR3 has 16 amino acids. Germline V CDR1 and CDR2: SEHNR, FQNEAQ (reference sequence). This CDR3 is CASSSLGLAEHNEQFF. The CDR3 nucleotides read TGTGCCAGCAGCTCGCTCGGACTAGCGGAGCACAATGAGCAGTTCTTC.

The rearrangement links TRBV12-3 or TRBV12-4 to TRBJ1-2, with D unresolved. This CDR3 contains 12 residues. Trimming removed 5 bases at V and 5 bases at J, with 9 bases between. This CDR3 is CASSRGLYGYTF. CDR3 bases: TGTGCCAGCAGTCGTGGGTTATATGGCTACACCTTC.